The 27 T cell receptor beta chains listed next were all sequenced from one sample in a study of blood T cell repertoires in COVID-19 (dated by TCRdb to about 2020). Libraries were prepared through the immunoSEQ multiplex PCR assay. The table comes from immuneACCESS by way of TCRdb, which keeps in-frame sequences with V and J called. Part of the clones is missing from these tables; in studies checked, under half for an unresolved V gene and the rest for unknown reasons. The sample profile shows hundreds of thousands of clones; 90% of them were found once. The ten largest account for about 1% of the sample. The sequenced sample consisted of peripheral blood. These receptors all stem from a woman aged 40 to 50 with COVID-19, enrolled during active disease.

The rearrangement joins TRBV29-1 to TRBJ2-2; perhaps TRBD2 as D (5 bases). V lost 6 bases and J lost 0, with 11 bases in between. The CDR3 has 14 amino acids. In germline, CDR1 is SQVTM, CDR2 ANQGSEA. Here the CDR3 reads CSVETGTNTGELFF. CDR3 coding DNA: TGCAGCGTGGAAACCGGGACGAACACCGGGGAGCTGTTTTTT.

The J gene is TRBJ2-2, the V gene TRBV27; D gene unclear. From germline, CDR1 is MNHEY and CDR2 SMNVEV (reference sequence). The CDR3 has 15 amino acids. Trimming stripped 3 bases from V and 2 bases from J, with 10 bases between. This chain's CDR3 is CASSLVSVNTGELFF. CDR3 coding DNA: TGTGCCAGCAGTTTGGTCTCGGTAAACACCGGGGAGCTGTTTTTT.

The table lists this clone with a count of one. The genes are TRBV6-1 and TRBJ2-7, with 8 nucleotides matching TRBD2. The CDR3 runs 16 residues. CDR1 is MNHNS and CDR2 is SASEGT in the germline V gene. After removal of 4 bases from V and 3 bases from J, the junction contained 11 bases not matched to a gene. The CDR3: CASSAAREGKSYEQYF. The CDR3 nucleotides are TGTGCCAGCAGTGCAGCCCGGGAGGGTAAGAGCTACGAGCAGTACTTC.

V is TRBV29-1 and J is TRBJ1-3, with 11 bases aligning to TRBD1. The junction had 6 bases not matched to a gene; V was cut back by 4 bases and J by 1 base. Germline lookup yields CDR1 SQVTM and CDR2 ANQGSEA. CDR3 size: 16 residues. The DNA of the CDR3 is TGCAGCGTTGTGGGGACAGGGGGAGATTCTGGAAACACCATATATTTT. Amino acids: CSVVGTGGDSGNTIYF.

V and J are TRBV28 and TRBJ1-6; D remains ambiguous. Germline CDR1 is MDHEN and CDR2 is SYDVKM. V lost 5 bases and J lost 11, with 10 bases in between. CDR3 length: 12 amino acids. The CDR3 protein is CASSDRGPPLHF. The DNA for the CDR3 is TGTGCCAGCAGTGACCGTGGGCCACCCCTCCACTTT.

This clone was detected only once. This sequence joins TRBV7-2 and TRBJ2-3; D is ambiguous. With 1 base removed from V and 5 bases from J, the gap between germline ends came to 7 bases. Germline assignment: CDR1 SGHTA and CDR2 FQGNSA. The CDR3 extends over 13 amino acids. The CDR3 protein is CASSLERQDTQYF. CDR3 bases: TGTGCCAGCAGCTTAGAACGACAAGATACGCAGTATTTT.

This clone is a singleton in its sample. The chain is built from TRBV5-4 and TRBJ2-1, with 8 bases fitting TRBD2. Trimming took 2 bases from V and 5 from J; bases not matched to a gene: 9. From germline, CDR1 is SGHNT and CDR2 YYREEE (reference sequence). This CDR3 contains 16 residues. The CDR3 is CASSLGGTSGDNEQFF. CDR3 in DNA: TGTGCCAGCAGCTTAGGGGGAACTAGCGGAGACAATGAGCAGTTCTTC.

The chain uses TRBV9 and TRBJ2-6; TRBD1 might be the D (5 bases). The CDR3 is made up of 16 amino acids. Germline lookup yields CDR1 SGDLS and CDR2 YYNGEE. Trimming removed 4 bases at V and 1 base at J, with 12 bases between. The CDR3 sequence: CASSPSRVSGANVLTF. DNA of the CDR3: TGTGCCAGCAGCCCATCCAGGGTTTCTGGGGCCAACGTCCTGACTTTC.

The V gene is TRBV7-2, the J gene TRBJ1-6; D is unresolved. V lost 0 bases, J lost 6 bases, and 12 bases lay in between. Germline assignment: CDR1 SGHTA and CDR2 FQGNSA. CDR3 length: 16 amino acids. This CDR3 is CASSLAGGNSNSPLHF. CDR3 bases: TGTGCCAGCAGCTTAGCGGGAGGGAATTCTAATTCACCCCTCCACTTT.

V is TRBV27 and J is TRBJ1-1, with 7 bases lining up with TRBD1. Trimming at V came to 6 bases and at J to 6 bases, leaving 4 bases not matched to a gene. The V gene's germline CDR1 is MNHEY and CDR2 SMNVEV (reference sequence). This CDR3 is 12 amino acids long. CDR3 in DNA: TGTGCCAGCAGGGACAGGACTTCTGAAGCTTTCTTT. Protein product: CASRDRTSEAFF.

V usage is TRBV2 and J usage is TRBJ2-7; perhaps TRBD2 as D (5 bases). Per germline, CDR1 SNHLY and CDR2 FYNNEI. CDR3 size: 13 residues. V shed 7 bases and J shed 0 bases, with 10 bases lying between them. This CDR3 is CASNADFSYEQYF. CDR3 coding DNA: TGTGCCAGCAACGCGGACTTCTCCTACGAGCAGTACTTC. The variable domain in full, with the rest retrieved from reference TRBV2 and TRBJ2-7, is EPEVTQTPSHQVTQMGQEVILRCVPISNHLYFYWYRQILGQKVEFLVSFYNNEISEKSEIFDDQFSVERPDGSNFTLKIRSTKLEDSAMYFCASNADFSYEQYFGPGTRLTVT.

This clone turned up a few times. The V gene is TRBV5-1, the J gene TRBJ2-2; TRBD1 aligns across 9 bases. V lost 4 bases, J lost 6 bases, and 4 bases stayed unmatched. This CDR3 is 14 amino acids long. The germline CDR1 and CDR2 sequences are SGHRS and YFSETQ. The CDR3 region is CASSARQGAGELFF. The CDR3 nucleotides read TGCGCCAGCAGCGCCCGACAGGGGGCCGGGGAGCTGTTTTTT.

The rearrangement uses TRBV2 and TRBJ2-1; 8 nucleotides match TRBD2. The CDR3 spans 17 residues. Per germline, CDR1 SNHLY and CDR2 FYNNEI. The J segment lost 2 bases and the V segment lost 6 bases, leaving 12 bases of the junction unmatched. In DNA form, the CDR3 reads TGTGCCAGCAGCCGCACGACTAGCGAGCGCCCCTACAATGAGCAGTTCTTC. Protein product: CASSRTTSERPYNEQFF.

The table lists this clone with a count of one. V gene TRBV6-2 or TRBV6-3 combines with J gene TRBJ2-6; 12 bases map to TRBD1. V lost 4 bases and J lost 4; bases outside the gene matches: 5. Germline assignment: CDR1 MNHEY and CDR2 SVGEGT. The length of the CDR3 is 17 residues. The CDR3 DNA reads TGTGCCAGCAGTTTCCGGGACAGGGGGCGAGGGGCCAACGTCCTGACTTTC. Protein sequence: CASSFRDRGRGANVLTF.

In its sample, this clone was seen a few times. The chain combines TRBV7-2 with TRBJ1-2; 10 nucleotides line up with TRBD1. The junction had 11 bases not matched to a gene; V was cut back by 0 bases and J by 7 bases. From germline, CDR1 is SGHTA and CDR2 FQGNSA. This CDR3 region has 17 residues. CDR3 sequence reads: CASSLAPNRQGAVGYTF. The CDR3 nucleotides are TGTGCCAGCAGCTTAGCTCCAAATAGACAGGGGGCCGTTGGCTACACCTTC.

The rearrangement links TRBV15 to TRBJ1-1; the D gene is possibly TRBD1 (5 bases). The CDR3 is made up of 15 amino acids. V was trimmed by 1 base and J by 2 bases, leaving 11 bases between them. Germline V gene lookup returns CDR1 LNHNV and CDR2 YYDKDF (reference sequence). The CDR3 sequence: CATSRGDGHNTEAFF. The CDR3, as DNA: TGTGCCACCAGCAGAGGAGACGGACATAACACTGAAGCTTTCTTT.

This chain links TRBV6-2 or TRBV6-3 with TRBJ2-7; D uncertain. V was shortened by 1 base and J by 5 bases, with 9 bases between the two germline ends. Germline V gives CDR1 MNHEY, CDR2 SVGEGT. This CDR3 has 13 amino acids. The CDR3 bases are TGTGCCAGCAGTTACTTTTCAGAAGACGAGCAGTACTTC. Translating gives CASSYFSEDEQYF.

CDR3 coding DNA: TGTGCCAGCAGTTTAACCTCCCGGACTGAAGCTTTCTTT. Residues: CASSLTSRTEAFF. This sequence joins TRBV12-3 or TRBV12-4 and TRBJ1-1; D uncertain. V was shortened by 2 bases and J by 5 bases, with 9 bases between the two germline ends. The CDR3 runs 13 residues.

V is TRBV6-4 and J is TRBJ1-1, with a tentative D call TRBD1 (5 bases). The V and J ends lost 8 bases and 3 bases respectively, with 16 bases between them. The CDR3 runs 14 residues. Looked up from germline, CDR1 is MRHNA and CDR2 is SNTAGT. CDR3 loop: CASRLGGLDTEAFF. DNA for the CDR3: TGTGCCAGCCGCCTGGGGGGGTTGGACACTGAAGCTTTCTTT.

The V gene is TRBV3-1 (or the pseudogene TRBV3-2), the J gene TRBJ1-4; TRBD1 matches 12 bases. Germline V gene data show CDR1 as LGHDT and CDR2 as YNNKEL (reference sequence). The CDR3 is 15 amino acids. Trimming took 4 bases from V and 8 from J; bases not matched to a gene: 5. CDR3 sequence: CASSRDRGRFEKLFF. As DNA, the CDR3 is TGTGCCAGCAGCCGGGACAGGGGGCGCTTCGAAAAACTGTTTTTT.

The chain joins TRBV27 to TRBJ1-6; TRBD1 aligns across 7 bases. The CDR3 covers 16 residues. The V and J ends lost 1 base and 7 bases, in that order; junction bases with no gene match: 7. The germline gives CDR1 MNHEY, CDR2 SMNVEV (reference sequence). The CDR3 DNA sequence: TGTGCCAGCAGTTTATTAGACAGGGCCGGCAATTCACCCCTCCACTTT. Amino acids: CASSLLDRAGNSPLHF.

The DNA of the CDR3 is TGTGCCAGCAGTTTATTAGGGACAGGGGGACATTCACCCCTCCACTTT. Encoded protein: CASSLLGTGGHSPLHF. V is TRBV27 and J is TRBJ1-6, with 11 bases that match TRBD1. The V segment lost 1 base and the J segment 8 bases; nucleotides outside the gene matches: 4. Germline CDR1 is MNHEY and CDR2 is SMNVEV (reference sequence). This CDR3 comprises 16 residues.

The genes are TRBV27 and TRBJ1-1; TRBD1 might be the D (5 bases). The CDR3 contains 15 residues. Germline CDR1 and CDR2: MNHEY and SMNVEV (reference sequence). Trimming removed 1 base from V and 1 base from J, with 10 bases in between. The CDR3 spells CASSLWGRSNTEAFF. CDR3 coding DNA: TGTGCCAGCAGTTTATGGGGCAGGTCGAACACTGAAGCTTTCTTT.

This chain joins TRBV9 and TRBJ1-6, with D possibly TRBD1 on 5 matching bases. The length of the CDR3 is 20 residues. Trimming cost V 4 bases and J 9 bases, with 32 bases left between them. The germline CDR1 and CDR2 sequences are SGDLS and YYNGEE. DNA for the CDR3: TGTGCCAGCAGCTCGTGGGGGGGGAGTTTCGGCCAGGGTGGAAGTTCACCCCTCCACTTT. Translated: CASSSWGGSFGQGGSSPLHF. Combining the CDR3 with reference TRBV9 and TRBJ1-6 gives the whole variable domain DSGVTQTPKHLITATGQRVTLRCSPRSGDLSVYWYQQSLDQGLQFLIQYYNGEERAKGNILERFSAQQFPDLHSELNLSSLELGDSALYFCASSSWGGSFGQGGSSPLHFGNGTRLTVT.

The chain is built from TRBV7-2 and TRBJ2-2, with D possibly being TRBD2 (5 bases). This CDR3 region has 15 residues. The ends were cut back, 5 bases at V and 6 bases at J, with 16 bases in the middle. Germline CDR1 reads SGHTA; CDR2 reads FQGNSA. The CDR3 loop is CASSPQRAGSGELFF. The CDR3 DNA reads TGTGCCAGCAGCCCACAGAGGGCAGGCTCCGGGGAGCTGTTTTTT.

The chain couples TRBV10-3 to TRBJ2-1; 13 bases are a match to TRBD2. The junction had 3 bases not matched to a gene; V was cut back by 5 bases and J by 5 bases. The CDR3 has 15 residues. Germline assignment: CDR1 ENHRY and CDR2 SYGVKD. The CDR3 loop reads CAISKGLAGNNEQFF. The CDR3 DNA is TGTGCCATCAGTAAGGGACTAGCGGGGAACAATGAGCAGTTCTTC.

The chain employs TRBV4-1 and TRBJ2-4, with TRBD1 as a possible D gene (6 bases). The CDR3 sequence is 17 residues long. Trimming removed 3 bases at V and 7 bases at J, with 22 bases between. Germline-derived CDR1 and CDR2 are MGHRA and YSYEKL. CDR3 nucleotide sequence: TGCGCCAGCAGCCACCAAGTAGGGTTGGGGGCTTGGAACATTCAGTACTTC. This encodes CASSHQVGLGAWNIQYF.